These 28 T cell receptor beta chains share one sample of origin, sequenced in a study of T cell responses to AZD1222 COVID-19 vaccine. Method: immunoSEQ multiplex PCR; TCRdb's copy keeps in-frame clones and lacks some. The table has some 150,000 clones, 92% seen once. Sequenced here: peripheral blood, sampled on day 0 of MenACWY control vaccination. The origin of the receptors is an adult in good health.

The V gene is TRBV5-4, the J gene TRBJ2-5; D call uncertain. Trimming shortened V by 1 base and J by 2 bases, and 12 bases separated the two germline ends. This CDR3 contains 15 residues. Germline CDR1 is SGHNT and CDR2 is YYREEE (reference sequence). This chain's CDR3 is CASSLFTRQQETQYF. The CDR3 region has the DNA TGTGCCAGCAGCTTGTTCACGCGGCAACAAGAGACCCAGTACTTC.

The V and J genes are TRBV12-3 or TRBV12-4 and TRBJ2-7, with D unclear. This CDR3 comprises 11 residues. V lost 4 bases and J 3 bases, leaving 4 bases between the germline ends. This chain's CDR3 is CASSSGYEQYF. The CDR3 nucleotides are TGTGCCAGCAGTTCAGGCTACGAGCAGTACTTC.

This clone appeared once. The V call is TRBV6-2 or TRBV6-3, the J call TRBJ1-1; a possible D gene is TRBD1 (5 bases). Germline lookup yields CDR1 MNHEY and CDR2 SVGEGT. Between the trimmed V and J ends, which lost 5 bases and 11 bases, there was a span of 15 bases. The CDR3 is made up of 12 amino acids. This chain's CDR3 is CASSTGTQVAFF. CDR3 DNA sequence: TGTGCCAGCAGTACCGGGACGCAAGTGGCTTTCTTT.

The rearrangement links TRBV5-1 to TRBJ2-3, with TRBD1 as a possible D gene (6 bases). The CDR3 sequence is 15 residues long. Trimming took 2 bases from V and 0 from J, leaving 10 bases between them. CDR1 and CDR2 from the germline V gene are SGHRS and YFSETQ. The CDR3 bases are TGCGCCAGCAGCTTCCCAGGGGAGAGCACAGATACGCAGTATTTT. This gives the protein CASSFPGESTDTQYF.

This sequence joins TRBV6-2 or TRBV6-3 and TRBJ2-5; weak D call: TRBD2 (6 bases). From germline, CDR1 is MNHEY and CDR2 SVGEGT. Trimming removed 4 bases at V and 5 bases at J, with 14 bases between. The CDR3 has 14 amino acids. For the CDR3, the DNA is TGTGCCAGCAGTTCCGCTATGAGCGGGGAGACCCAGTACTTC. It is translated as CASSSAMSGETQYF.

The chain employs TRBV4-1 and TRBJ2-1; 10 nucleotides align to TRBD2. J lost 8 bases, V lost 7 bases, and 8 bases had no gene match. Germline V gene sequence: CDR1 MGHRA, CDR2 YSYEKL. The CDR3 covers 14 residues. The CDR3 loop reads CASTLAGVGDEQFF. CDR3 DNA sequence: TGCGCCAGCACCCTAGCGGGAGTGGGAGATGAGCAGTTCTTC.

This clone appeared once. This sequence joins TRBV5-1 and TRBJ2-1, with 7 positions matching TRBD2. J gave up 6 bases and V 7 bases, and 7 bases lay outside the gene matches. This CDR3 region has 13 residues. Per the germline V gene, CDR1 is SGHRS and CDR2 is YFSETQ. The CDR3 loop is CASAQREGNEQFF. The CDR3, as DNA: TGCGCCAGCGCCCAGAGGGAGGGCAATGAGCAGTTCTTC.

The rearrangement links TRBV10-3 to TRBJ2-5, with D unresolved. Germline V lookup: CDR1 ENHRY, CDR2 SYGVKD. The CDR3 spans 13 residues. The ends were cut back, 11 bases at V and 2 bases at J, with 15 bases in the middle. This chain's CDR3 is CAVASGGQETQYF. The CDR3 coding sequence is TGTGCCGTCGCGTCTGGCGGACAAGAGACCCAGTACTTC.

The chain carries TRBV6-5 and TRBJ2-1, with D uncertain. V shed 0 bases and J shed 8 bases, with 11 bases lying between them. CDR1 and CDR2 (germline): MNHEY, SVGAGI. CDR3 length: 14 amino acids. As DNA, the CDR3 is TGTGCCAGCAGTTACTCGATTGCCCCGTATGAGCAGTTCTTC. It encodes CASSYSIAPYEQFF.

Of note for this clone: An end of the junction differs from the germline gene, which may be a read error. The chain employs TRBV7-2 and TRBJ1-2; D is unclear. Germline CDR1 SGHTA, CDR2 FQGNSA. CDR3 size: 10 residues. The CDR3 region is CASGKRLLLF. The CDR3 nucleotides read TGTGCCAGCGGGAAGCGCCTACTCCTCTTC.

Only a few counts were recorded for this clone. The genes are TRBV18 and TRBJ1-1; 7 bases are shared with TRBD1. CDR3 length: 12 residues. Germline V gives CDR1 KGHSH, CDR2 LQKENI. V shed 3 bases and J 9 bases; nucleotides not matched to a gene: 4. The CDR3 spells CASSPDREKAFF. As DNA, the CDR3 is TGTGCCAGCTCACCCGACAGGGAGAAAGCTTTCTTT.

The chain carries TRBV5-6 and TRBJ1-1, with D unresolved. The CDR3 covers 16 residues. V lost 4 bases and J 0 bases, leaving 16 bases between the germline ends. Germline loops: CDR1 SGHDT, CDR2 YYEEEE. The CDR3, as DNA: TGTGCCAGCAGCGGATACGGGCAACCAATGAACACTGAAGCTTTCTTT. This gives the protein CASSGYGQPMNTEAFF.

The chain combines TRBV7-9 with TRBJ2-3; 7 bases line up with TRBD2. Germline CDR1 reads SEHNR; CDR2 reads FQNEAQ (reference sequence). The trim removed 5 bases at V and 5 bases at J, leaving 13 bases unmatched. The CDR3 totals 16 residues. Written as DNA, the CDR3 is TGTGCCAGCAGCAACCGTCTAGCGGAGGGGAGAGATACGCAGTATTTT. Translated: CASSNRLAEGRDTQYF.

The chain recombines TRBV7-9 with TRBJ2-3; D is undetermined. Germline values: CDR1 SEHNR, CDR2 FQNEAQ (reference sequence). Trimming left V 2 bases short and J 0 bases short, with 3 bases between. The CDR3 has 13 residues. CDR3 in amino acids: CASSLLSTDTQYF. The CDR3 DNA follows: TGTGCCAGCAGCTTACTAAGCACAGATACGCAGTATTTT. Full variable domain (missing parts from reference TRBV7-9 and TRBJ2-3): DTGVSQNPRHKITKRGQNVTFRCDPISEHNRLYWYRQTLGQGPEFLTYFQNEAQLEKSRLLSDRFSAERPKGSFSTLEIQRTEQGDSAMYLCASSLLSTDTQYFGPGTRLTVL.

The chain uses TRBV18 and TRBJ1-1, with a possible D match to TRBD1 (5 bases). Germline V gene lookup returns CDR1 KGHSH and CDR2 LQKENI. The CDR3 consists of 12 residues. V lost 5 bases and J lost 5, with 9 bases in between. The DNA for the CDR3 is TGTGCCAGCTCAGGGGCTCGAACTGAAGCTTTCTTT. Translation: CASSGARTEAFF. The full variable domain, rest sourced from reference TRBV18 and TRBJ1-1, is NAGVMQNPRHLVRRRGQEARLRCSPMKGHSHVYWYRQLPEEGLKFMVYLQKENIIDESGMPKERFSAEFPKEGPSILRIQQVVRGDSAAYFCASSGARTEAFFGQGTRLTVV.

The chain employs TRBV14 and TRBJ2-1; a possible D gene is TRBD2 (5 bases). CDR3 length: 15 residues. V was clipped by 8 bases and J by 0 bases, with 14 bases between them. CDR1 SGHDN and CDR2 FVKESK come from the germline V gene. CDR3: CASGSRLNSYNEQFF. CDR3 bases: TGTGCCAGCGGATCGAGACTAAACTCCTACAATGAGCAGTTCTTC.

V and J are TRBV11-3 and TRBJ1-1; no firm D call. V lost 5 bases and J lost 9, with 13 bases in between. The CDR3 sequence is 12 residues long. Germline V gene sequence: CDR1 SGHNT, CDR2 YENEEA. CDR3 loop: CASSPQRTQAFF. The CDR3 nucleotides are TGTGCCAGCAGCCCCCAAAGGACTCAAGCTTTCTTT.

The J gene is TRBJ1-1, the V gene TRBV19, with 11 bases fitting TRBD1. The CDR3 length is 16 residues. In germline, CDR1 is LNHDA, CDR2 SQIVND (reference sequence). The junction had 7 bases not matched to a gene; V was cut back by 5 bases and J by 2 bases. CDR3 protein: CASSAGTGGFNTEAFF. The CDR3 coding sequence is TGTGCCAGTAGTGCCGGGACAGGGGGATTCAACACTGAAGCTTTCTTT.

For the CDR3, the DNA is TGTGCCAGCAGCCCCCGGACTAGCGGGAGCACCTTATACGAGCAGTACTTC. The encoded protein is CASSPRTSGSTLYEQYF. The rearrangement joins TRBV3-1 (or the pseudogene TRBV3-2) to TRBJ2-7, with 13 bases fitting TRBD2. The CDR3 loop spans 17 amino acids. The V and J ends lost 4 bases and 4 bases, in that order; junction bases with no gene match: 10. CDR1 and CDR2 from the germline V gene are LGHDT and YNNKEL (reference sequence).

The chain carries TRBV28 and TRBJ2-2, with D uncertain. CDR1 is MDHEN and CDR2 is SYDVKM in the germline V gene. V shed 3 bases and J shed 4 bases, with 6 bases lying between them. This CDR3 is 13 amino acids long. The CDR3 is CASSFEVTGELFF. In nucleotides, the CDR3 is TGTGCCAGCAGTTTTGAGGTCACCGGGGAGCTGTTTTTT.

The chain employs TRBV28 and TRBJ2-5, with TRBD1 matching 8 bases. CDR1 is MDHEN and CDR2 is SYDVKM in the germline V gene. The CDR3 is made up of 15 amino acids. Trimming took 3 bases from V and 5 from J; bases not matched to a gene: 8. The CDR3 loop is CASSLGQGAGETQYF. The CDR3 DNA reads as TGTGCCAGCAGTTTGGGGCAGGGGGCAGGTGAGACCCAGTACTTC.

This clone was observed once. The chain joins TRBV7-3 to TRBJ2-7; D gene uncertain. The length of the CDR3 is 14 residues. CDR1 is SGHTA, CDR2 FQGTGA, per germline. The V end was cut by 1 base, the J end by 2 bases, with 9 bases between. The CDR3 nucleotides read TGTGCCAGCAGCTTAATGGGTAACCCCTACGAGCAGTACTTC. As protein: CASSLMGNPYEQYF.

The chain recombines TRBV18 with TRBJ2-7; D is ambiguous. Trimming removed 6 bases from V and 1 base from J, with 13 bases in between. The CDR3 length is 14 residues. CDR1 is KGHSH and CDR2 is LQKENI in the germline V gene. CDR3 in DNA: TGTGCCAGCTCCCCTATGCAGGATTCCTACGAGCAGTACTTC. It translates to CASSPMQDSYEQYF.

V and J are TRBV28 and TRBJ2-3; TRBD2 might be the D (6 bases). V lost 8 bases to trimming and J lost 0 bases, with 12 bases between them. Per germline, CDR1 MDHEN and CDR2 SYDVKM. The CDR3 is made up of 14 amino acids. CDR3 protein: CASGRGHSTDTQYF. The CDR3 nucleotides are TGTGCCAGCGGGCGGGGCCATAGCACAGATACGCAGTATTTT.

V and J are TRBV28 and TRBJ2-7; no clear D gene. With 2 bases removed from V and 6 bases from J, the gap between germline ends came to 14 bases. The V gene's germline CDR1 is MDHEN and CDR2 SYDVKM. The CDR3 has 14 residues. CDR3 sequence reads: CASSLGGARFEQYF. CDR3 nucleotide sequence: TGTGCCAGCAGTTTAGGCGGCGCGAGATTCGAGCAGTACTTC.

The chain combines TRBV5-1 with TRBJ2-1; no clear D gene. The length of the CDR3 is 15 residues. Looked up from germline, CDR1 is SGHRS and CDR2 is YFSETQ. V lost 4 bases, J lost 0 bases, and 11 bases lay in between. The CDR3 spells CASSLYATSYNEQFF. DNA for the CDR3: TGCGCCAGCAGCCTCTACGCGACCTCCTACAATGAGCAGTTCTTC.

As DNA, the CDR3 is TGCGCCAGCAGCCAAGACTGGGAAAAACTGTTTTTT. Its protein is CASSQDWEKLFF. The chain recombines TRBV4-1 with TRBJ1-4; D gene ambiguous. Trimming cost V 0 bases and J 8 bases, with 4 bases left between them. CDR1 and CDR2 (germline): MGHRA, YSYEKL. The CDR3 consists of 12 residues.

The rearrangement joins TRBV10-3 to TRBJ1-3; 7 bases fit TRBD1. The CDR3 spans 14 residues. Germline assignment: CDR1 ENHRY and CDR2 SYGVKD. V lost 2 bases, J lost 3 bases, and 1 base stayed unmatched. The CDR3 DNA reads TGTGCCATCAGTGAGGGACAGGATGGAAACACCATATATTTT. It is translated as CAISEGQDGNTIYF.